Listed here are 19 T cell receptor beta chains from one sample, sequenced in a study of T cell responses to AZD1222 COVID-19 vaccine. Some clones are missing from TCRdb's copy, which holds only in-frame ones; the method was immunoSEQ multiplex PCR. Seen here are about 180,000 clones, just over 85% observed once, and the top ten hold 7.7%. The sample consisted of peripheral blood, taken on day 0 of AZD1222 vaccination. These receptors all stem from an adult in good health.

This clone was seen once. This sequence joins TRBV2 and TRBJ1-1; 7 nucleotides align to TRBD1. This CDR3 is built from 15 residues. Trimming took 2 bases from V and 4 from J; bases not matched to a gene: 7. Germline CDR1 reads SNHLY; CDR2 reads FYNNEI. CDR3 DNA: TGTGCCAGCAGTGAACGTGGGGCAGGGGGCACTGAAGCTTTCTTT. As protein: CASSERGAGGTEAFF.

This clone came up once. The chain carries TRBV4-2 and TRBJ1-1; D unclear. This CDR3 has 15 residues. Trimming took off 4 bases at V and 0 bases at J, with 12 bases between the two ends. Germline V gene lookup returns CDR1 LGHNA and CDR2 YNFKEQ. CDR3 in DNA: TGTGCCAGCAGCCTAAGTAGCAGCATGAACACTGAAGCTTTCTTT. It encodes CASSLSSSMNTEAFF.

The chain uses TRBV6-5 and TRBJ1-3; D not resolved. The CDR3 runs to 14 residues. The V end lost 8 bases, the J end lost 0 bases, and 11 bases lay between the germline ends. Germline loops: CDR1 MNHEY, CDR2 SVGAGI. In nucleotides, the CDR3 is TGTGCCAGCTTTGAGATCCCCTCTGGAAACACCATATATTTT. This gives the protein CASFEIPSGNTIYF.

A single count supports this clone. The chain couples TRBV24-1 to TRBJ2-5; perhaps TRBD2 as D (6 bases). V lost 0 bases to trimming and J lost 1 base, with 11 bases between them. The length of the CDR3 is 16 residues. Germline CDR1 KGHDR, CDR2 SFDVKD. CDR3 loop: CATSDLRGTAQETQYF. The CDR3 nucleotides are TGTGCCACCAGTGATTTGCGCGGGACGGCCCAAGAGACCCAGTACTTC.

This chain connects TRBV29-1 to TRBJ1-1; 7 bases align to TRBD1. CDR3 length: 13 amino acids. Germline assignment: CDR1 SQVTM and CDR2 ANQGSEA. J was trimmed by 4 bases and V by 7 bases; bases with no gene match: 9. This CDR3 is CSGKTGFGTEAFF. Written as DNA, the CDR3 is TGCAGCGGCAAGACAGGGTTCGGCACTGAAGCTTTCTTT.

In this sample, this clone turned up a few times. V usage is TRBV7-3 and J usage is TRBJ2-2, with 7 positions matching TRBD1. Germline V gives CDR1 SGHTA, CDR2 FQGTGA. V dropped 3 bases and J dropped 6; count of bases not matched to a gene: 4. The length of the CDR3 is 14 residues. CDR3 bases: TGTGCCAGCAGCTTGACAGGGTCCGCCGGGGAGCTGTTTTTT. Translating it yields CASSLTGSAGELFF.

The rearrangement uses TRBV15 and TRBJ2-7, with D perhaps TRBD1 or TRBD2 (5 bases each). V was shortened by 0 bases and J by 4 bases, with 13 bases between the two germline ends. The CDR3 consists of 15 residues. The germline V gene encodes CDR1 LNHNV and CDR2 YYDKDF (reference sequence). CDR3 nucleotides: TGTGCCACCAGCAGAGATCGTGCAGGGAGATACGAGCAGTACTTC. Translated, it gives CATSRDRAGRYEQYF.

The rearrangement links TRBV9 to TRBJ2-3; 10 bases agree with TRBD2. The CDR3 extends over 16 amino acids. Per the germline V gene, CDR1 is SGDLS and CDR2 is YYNGEE. V was clipped by 3 bases and J by 3 bases; unmatched bases: 7. The CDR3 bases are TGTGCCAGCAGCGCCCTGAGCGGGGGGGGAACAGATACGCAGTATTTT. Translating it yields CASSALSGGGTDTQYF.

DNA for the CDR3: TGTGCCAGCAGCACCACAGGGAATAGAGAGACCCAGTACTTC. Amino acid sequence: CASSTTGNRETQYF. The chain has TRBV7-9 and TRBJ2-5, with D possibly being TRBD1 (6 bases). Trimming pared 5 bases from V and 4 bases from J, leaving 14 bases between. CDR1 is SEHNR and CDR2 is FQNEAQ in the germline V gene (reference sequence). This CDR3 is built from 14 residues.

This chain connects TRBV6-4 to TRBJ2-1; 9 nucleotides line up with TRBD2. From germline, CDR1 is MRHNA and CDR2 SNTAGT. CDR3 length equals 15 residues. V was clipped by 3 bases and J by 3 bases; unmatched bases: 3. CDR3 DNA sequence: TGTGCCAGCAGTGAGGCGGGGGGGGACTACAATGAGCAGTTCTTC. As protein: CASSEAGGDYNEQFF.

The chain carries TRBV7-3 and TRBJ2-7, with 9 nucleotides matching TRBD2. V shed 5 bases, J shed 2 bases, and the junction held 4 bases outside the gene matches. The CDR3 loop spans 14 amino acids. Germline V gives CDR1 SGHTA, CDR2 FQGTGA. The CDR3 region has the DNA TGTGCCAGCAGCCTGGCGGGGGGGACCTACGAGCAGTACTTC. It encodes CASSLAGGTYEQYF. Full variable domain (outside the CDR3, taken from reference TRBV7-3 and TRBJ2-7): GAGVSQTPSNKVTEKGKYVELRCDPISGHTALYWYRQSLGQGPEFLIYFQGTGAADDSGLPNDRFFAVRPEGSVSTLKIQRTERGDSAVYLCASSLAGGTYEQYFGPGTRLTVT.

The rearrangement joins TRBV2 to TRBJ1-1; 7 bases agree with TRBD1. The trim removed 8 bases at V and 1 base at J, leaving 4 bases unmatched. The CDR3 is made up of 13 amino acids. Germline CDR1 reads SNHLY; CDR2 reads FYNNEI. CDR3 region: CASSAGGNTEAFF. The CDR3 DNA reads TGTGCCAGCTCGGCAGGGGGGAACACTGAAGCTTTCTTT. The full variable domain, completed using reference TRBV2 and TRBJ1-1, is EPEVTQTPSHQVTQMGQEVILRCVPISNHLYFYWYRQILGQKVEFLVSFYNNEISEKSEIFDDQFSVERPDGSNFTLKIRSTKLEDSAMYFCASSAGGNTEAFFGQGTRLTVV.

The chain links TRBV6-1 to TRBJ2-5; the match to TRBD2 covers 14 bases. CDR3 length: 18 amino acids. Germline V gives CDR1 MNHNS, CDR2 SASEGT. V gave up 4 bases and J gave up 3 bases; unmatched junction bases: 10. CDR3 region: CASSARIPGLAGEETQYF. For the CDR3, the DNA is TGTGCCAGCAGTGCCCGAATCCCGGGACTAGCGGGGGAAGAGACCCAGTACTTC.

The chain couples TRBV27 to TRBJ1-1; tentative D call: TRBD1 (5 bases). The germline CDR1 and CDR2 sequences are MNHEY and SMNVEV (reference sequence). The CDR3 has 15 residues. V was shortened by 6 bases and J by 4 bases, with 18 bases between the two germline ends. Written as DNA, the CDR3 is TGTGCCAGCAGCCACGGGGAGTCGGGGACCACTGAAGCTTTCTTT. This codes for CASSHGESGTTEAFF.

V gene TRBV5-1 combines with J gene TRBJ2-4, with TRBD1 identical over 7 bases. The V gene's germline CDR1 is SGHRS and CDR2 YFSETQ. This CDR3 comprises 14 residues. The V gene end was trimmed by 8 bases and the J gene end by 9 bases; junction bases not matched to a gene: 14. In DNA, the CDR3 is TGCGCCAGTGGAGATGGGACAGCAAGCGTCATTCAGTACTTC. This encodes CASGDGTASVIQYF.

The V call is TRBV30, the J call TRBJ1-2; D is unclear. Germline CDR1 is GTSNPN and CDR2 is SVGIG (reference sequence). The CDR3 contains 11 residues. Trimming took off 5 bases at V and 2 bases at J, with 6 bases between the two ends. The CDR3 loop reads CAWGTNYGYTF. In nucleotides, the CDR3 is TGTGCCTGGGGTACAAACTATGGCTACACCTTC. Together with reference TRBV30 and TRBJ1-2, the CDR3 gives the full variable domain: SQTIHQWPATLVQPVGSPLSLECTVEGTSNPNLYWYRQAAGRGLQLLFYSVGIGQISSEVPQNLSASRPQDRQFILSSKKLLLSDSGFYLCAWGTNYGYTFGSGTRLTVV.

The chain is built from TRBV4-2 and TRBJ1-1, with D tentatively TRBD1 (5 bases). Germline V gives CDR1 LGHNA, CDR2 YNFKEQ. There are 14 residues in the CDR3. The V and J ends lost 4 bases and 1 base respectively, with 10 bases between them. The CDR3 nucleotides are TGTGCCAGCAGCCTGTGGGACGGGAACACTGAAGCTTTCTTT. Protein: CASSLWDGNTEAFF.

This chain connects TRBV24-1 to TRBJ2-2; TRBD1 matches at 8 bases. The CDR3 has 16 amino acids. CDR1 KGHDR and CDR2 SFDVKD come from the germline V gene. Germline trimming cut 2 bases from V and 4 bases from J; bases unmatched to any gene: 5. The CDR3 loop is CATSDSGTGPTGELFF. The CDR3 DNA reads TGTGCCACCAGTGATTCCGGGACAGGACCCACCGGGGAGCTGTTTTTT.

The chain recombines TRBV28 with TRBJ2-5; D uncertain. Germline CDR1 is MDHEN and CDR2 is SYDVKM. Trimming took off 9 bases at V and 1 base at J, with 9 bases between the two ends. CDR3 length: 12 amino acids. CDR3 region: CASQAFQETQYF. The CDR3, as DNA: TGTGCCAGTCAGGCGTTCCAAGAGACCCAGTACTTC.